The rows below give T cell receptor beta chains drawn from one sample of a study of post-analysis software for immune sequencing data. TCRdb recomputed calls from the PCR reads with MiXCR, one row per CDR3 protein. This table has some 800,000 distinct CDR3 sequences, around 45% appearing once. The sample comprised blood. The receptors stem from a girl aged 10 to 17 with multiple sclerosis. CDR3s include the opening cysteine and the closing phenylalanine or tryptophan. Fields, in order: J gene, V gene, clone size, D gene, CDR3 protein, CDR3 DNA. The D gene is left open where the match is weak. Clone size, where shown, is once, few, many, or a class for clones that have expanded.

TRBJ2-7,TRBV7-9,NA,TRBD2,CASSKAAGGPYEQYF,TGTGCCAGCAGCAAGGCGGCGGGAGGGCCCTACGAGCAGTACTTC
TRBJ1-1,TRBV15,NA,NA,CATTQRGNTEAFF,TGTGCCACCACCCAGCGGGGTAACACTGAAGCTTTCTTT
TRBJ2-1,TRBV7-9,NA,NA,CASSLGQGGGYNEQFF,TGTGCCAGCAGCTTAGGTCAGGGTGGGGGCTACAATGAGCAGTTCTTC
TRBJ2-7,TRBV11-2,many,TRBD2,CASSLAGGWEQYF,TGTGCCAGCAGCTTAGCGGGAGGATGGGAGCAGTACTTC
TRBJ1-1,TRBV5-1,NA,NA,CASSGGTKLNTEAFF,TGCGCCAGCAGCGGGGGGACAAAACTGAACACTGAAGCTTTCTTT
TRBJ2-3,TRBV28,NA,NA,CAGAGRTDTQYF,TGTGCCGGGGCAGGGCGCACAGATACGCAGTATTTT
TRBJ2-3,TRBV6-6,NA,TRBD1,CASSHDRVPNTQYF,TGTGCCAGCAGCCACGACAGGGTCCCAAATACGCAGTATTTT
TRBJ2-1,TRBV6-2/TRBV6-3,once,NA,CASSEIAPSRNEQFF,TGTGCCAGCAGTGAGATAGCTCCGAGTCGCAATGAGCAGTTCTTC
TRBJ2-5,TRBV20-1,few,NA,CSARGTPKEGETQYF,TGCAGTGCTAGAGGGACACCAAAGGAGGGAGAGACCCAGTACTTC
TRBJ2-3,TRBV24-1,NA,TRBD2,CATSGPLAGEADTQYF,TGTGCCACCAGTGGACCTCTAGCGGGGGAAGCAGATACGCAGTATTTT
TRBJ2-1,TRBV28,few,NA,CASNRGGMDNEQFF,TGTGCCAGCAACAGGGGAGGTATGGACAATGAGCAGTTCTTC
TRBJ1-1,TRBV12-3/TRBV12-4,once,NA,CASSLLQGLDTEAFF,TGTGCCAGCAGTTTACTGCAGGGGTTGGACACTGAAGCTTTCTTT
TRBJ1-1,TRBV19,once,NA,CASSIEDSLNTEAFF,TGTGCCAGTAGTATTGAGGACAGCTTGAACACTGAAGCTTTCTTT
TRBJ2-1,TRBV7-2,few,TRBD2,CASSLELADYNEQFF,TGTGCCAGCAGCTTAGAACTAGCGGATTACAATGAGCAGTTCTTC
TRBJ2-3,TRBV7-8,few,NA,CASGLADTQYF,TGTGCCAGCGGACTTGCCGATACGCAGTATTTT
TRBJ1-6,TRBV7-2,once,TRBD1,CASSPGTDDSPLHF,TGTGCCAGCAGCCCCGGGACAGATGATTCACCCCTCCACTTT
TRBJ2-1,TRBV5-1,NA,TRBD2,CASSASGTRGNEQFF,TGCGCCAGCAGCGCAAGCGGGACTAGGGGAAATGAGCAGTTCTTC
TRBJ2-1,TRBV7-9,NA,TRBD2,CASSRGWTSGRDEQFF,TGTGCCAGCAGCCGGGGCTGGACTAGCGGGAGGGATGAGCAGTTCTTC
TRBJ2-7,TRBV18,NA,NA,CASSPVSVPSYEQYF,TGTGCCAGCTCACCAGTCTCCGTACCATCCTACGAGCAGTACTTC
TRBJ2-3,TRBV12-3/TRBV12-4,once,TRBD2,CASSLLIAGGAGDTQYF,TGTGCCAGCAGTTTACTTATAGCGGGAGGAGCGGGAGATACGCAGTATTTT
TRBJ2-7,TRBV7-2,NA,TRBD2,CASSTTSAPPYEQYF,TGTGCCAGCAGCACAACTAGCGCACCCCCCTACGAGCAGTACTTC
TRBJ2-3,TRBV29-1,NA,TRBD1,CSVVGWLSSRTGSYRTDTQYF,TGCAGCGTTGTAGGCTGGCTCAGTTCAAGGACAGGTTCTTATCGCACAGATACGCAGTATTTT
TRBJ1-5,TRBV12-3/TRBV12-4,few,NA,CASSLQGRDQPQHF,TGTGCCAGCAGTTTACAGGGAAGGGATCAGCCCCAGCATTTT
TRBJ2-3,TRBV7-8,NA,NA,CASSLSPAGRRDTQYF,TGTGCCAGCAGCTTAAGCCCCGCCGGACGGAGGGATACGCAGTATTTT
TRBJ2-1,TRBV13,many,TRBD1,CASSSRDRDFYNEQFF,TGTGCCAGCAGCTCACGGGACAGGGACTTTTACAATGAGCAGTTCTTC
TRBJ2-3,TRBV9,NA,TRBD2,CASSPRRGGAADTQYF,TGTGCCAGCAGCCCTAGGCGGGGGGGCGCGGCAGATACGCAGTATTTT
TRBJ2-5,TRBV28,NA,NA,CASTGGPTYQETQYF,TGTGCCAGCACCGGGGGACCGACGTACCAAGAGACCCAGTACTTC
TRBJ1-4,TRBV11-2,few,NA,CASSLEGFPNEKLFF,TGTGCCAGCAGCTTAGAGGGGTTCCCTAATGAAAAACTGTTTTTT
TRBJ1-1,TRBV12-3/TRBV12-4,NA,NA,CASTSVGTEAFF,TGTGCCAGCACCTCGGTTGGCACTGAAGCTTTCTTT
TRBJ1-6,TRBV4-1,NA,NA,CASSQGPTGSYNSPLHF,TGCGCCAGCAGCCAAGGGCCCACAGGGTCGTATAATTCACCCCTCCACTTT
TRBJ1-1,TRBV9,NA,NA,CASSAGTRRRDTEAFF,TGTGCCAGCAGCGCCGGGACACGCCGGAGGGACACTGAAGCTTTCTTT
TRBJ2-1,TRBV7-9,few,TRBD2,CASSPPLAGDANEQFF,TGTGCCAGCAGCCCGCCCCTAGCGGGAGATGCAAATGAGCAGTTCTTC
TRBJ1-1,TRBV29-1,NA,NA,CSVERRTEAFF,TGCAGCGTTGAACGGAGGACTGAAGCTTTCTTT
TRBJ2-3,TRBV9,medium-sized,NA,CASSVVGVSTDTQYF,TGTGCCAGCAGCGTAGTGGGAGTTAGCACAGATACGCAGTATTTT
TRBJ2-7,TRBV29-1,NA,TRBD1,CSVELDRPYEQYF,TGCAGCGTTGAATTGGACAGGCCCTACGAGCAGTACTTC
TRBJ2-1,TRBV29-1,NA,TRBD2,CSVTTSGRIYNEQFF,TGCAGCGTTACGACTAGCGGACGGATCTACAATGAGCAGTTCTTC
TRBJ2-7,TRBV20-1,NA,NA,CSARSHRNYEQYF,TGCAGTGCTCGCAGCCACAGGAACTACGAGCAGTACTTC
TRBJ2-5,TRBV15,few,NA,CATSAQETQYF,TGTGCCACCAGTGCTCAAGAGACCCAGTACTTC
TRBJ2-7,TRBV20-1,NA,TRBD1,CSAQTGAEQYF,TGCAGTGCCCAGACAGGGGCCGAGCAGTACTTC
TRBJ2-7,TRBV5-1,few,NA,CASSPRGRGGYEQYF,TGCGCCAGCAGCCCAAGAGGAAGAGGGGGCTACGAGCAGTACTTC
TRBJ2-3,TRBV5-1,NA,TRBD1,CASSRDRTDTGTQYF,TGCGCCAGCAGCCGGGACAGGACCGACACAGGTACGCAGTATTTT
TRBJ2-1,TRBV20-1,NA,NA,CSARPRTVGVYNEQFF,TGCAGTGCTAGACCACGGACCGTCGGCGTCTACAATGAGCAGTTCTTC
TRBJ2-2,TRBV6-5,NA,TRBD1,CASRSGQVNTGELFF,TGTGCCAGCCGGTCGGGACAGGTTAACACCGGGGAGCTGTTTTTT
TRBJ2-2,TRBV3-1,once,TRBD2,CASSQDQDSGSFNAGELFF,TGTGCCAGCAGCCAAGATCAGGATAGCGGGAGTTTTAACGCCGGGGAGCTGTTTTTT
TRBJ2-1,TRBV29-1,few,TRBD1,CSGTGEVEQFF,TGCAGCGGGACAGGGGAGGTTGAGCAGTTCTTC
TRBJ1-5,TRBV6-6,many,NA,CASRGANQPQHF,TGTGCCAGCAGGGGGGCGAATCAGCCCCAGCATTTT
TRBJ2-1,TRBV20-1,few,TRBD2,CSARGLDSYNEQFF,TGCAGTGCTAGGGGACTAGACTCCTACAATGAGCAGTTCTTC
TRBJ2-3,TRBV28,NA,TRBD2,CASSSSGSAADTQYF,TGTGCCAGCAGTTCAAGCGGGAGTGCCGCAGATACGCAGTATTTT
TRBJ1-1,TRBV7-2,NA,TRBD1,CASSPDRVRPEAFF,TGTGCCAGCAGCCCAGACAGGGTACGGCCTGAAGCTTTCTTT
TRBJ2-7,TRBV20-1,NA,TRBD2,CSASSGRAEGEQYF,TGCAGTGCTAGTAGCGGGAGGGCCGAGGGGGAGCAGTACTTC
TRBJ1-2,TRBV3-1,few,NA,CASRRAGYGYTF,TGTGCCAGCCGCAGGGCCGGCTATGGCTACACCTTC
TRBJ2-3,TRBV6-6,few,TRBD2,CASSPRTSGSWDTQYF,TGTGCCAGCAGCCCCCGGACTAGCGGGAGCTGGGATACGCAGTATTTT
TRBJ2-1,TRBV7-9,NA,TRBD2,CASSFSPSGNDNEQFF,TGTGCCAGCAGCTTTTCGCCTAGCGGGAACGACAATGAGCAGTTCTTC